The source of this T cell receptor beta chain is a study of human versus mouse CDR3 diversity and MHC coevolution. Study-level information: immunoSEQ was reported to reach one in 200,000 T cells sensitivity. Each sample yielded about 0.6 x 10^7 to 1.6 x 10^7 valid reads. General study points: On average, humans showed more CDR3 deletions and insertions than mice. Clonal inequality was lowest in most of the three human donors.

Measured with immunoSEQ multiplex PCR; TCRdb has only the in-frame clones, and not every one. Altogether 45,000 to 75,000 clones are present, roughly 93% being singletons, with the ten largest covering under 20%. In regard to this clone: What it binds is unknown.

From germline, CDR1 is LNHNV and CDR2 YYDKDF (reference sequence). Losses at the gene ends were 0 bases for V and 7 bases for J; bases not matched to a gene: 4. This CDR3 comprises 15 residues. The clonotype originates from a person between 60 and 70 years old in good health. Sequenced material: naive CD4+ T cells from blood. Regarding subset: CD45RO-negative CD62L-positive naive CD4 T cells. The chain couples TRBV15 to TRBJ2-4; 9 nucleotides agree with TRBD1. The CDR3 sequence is CATSRDSGTGNIQYF. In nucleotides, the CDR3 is TGTGCCACCAGCAGAGATTCAGGGACAGGGAACATTCAGTACTTC.